This TCR beta chain stems from a study of T cell repertoires in cytomegalovirus infection. For the study at large: Peptides in the study included HLA-C-restricted and HLA-B-restricted CMV epitopes. Through public TCR beta signatures, both CMV infection and matching HLA type were indicated.

Trimming took off 7 bases at V and 2 bases at J, with 21 bases between the two ends. The CDR3 runs to 16 residues. A remark on this clonotype: The target antigen is unknown.

TCRdb re-analysed the reads in MiXCR, keeping a single row per CDR3 protein. The data contain hundreds of thousands of distinct CDR3 sequences, about 33% of them seen just once; the ten biggest clones take up about 17%. Study-level points and caveats: The study found HLA-C-restricted CMV-specific TCR beta clonotypes dominating the ex vivo response. There were carriers of CMV plus the relevant HLA, and cumulative public TCR beta family frequency identified them.

The chain combines TRBV12-3 or TRBV12-4 with TRBJ2-7, with D perhaps matching TRBD2 (6 bases). The input for sequencing was cultured PBMCs, taken from culture after CMV antigen stimulation. This clonotype originated in a human donor in good health (CMV status not recorded). Some clones in this sample may be carry-over from other donors' samples. CDR3 sequence reads: CASTLRSGPPPYEQYF. CDR3 in DNA: TGTGCCAGCACCTTGAGGAGCGGGCCCCCCCCCTACGAGCAGTACTTC.